A single sample is the source of the 4 T cell receptor beta chains below, sequenced in a study of T cells in Graves' hyperthyroidism and ophthalmopathy (dated 2019 in TCRdb). The method was multiplex PCR. The sample was run on an Illumina HiSeq 2000. The TCR beta CDR3 regions were amplified from the RNA transcripts. A first-round RT-PCR of the TCR CDR3 used the HTBI primer set with the Qiagen OneStep RT-PCR kit. TCRdb reran the public reads through fastp at Q25 and MiXCR, keeping productive beta chains. Every entry covers one CDR3 protein and lists the most common genes and DNA from its rows. This sample gives about 350,000 distinct CDR3 sequences in total; 18% of them show up just once. The ten largest clonotypes hold 15% to 19% of the sample. The specimen sequenced was blood. These receptor sequences come from a woman aged 40 to 49 with Graves' ophthalmopathy.

This clonotype was seen at least ten times. The chain is built from TRBV6-5 and TRBJ2-7; 7 bases map to TRBD1. There are 14 residues in the CDR3. J gave up 4 bases and V 6 bases, and 9 bases lay outside the gene matches. Germline loops: CDR1 MNHEY, CDR2 SVGAGI. The CDR3 here is CASSSTGEGYEQYF. The DNA for the CDR3 is TGTGCCAGCAGCTCCACAGGGGAAGGGTACGAGCAGTACTTC.

This clonotype was observed at least ten times. The V and J genes are TRBV5-1 and TRBJ1-1, with 7 bases that match TRBD1. Germline V gives CDR1 SGHRS, CDR2 YFSETQ. This CDR3 region has 16 residues. The J segment lost 5 bases and the V segment lost 3 bases, leaving 13 bases of the junction unmatched. CDR3 loop: CASSSRQGLMGTEAFF. Here the CDR3 DNA reads TGCGCCAGCAGCTCGCGACAGGGATTAATGGGAACTGAAGCTTTCTTT.

This clonotype came up many times. V is TRBV28 and J is TRBJ2-4, with TRBD1 as a possible D gene (6 bases). The CDR3 consists of 17 residues. The germline CDR1 and CDR2 sequences are MDHEN and SYDVKM. V dropped 4 bases and J dropped 1 base, with 17 bases sitting between them. The CDR3 here is CASSSTLQGWAKNIQYF. The CDR3 DNA follows: TGTGCCAGCAGTTCAACGCTACAGGGTTGGGCCAAAAACATTCAGTACTTC.

This clonotype appeared a few times. The J gene is TRBJ2-5, the V gene TRBV24-1, with unresolved D. The germline V and J ends were trimmed by 1 base and 2 bases, with 13 bases remaining between them. CDR1 KGHDR and CDR2 SFDVKD come from the germline V gene. The CDR3 is 16 residues long. Here the CDR3 reads CATSDLTWHLQETQYF. The DNA for the CDR3 is TGTGCCACCAGTGATTTAACATGGCATCTGCAAGAGACCCAGTACTTC.